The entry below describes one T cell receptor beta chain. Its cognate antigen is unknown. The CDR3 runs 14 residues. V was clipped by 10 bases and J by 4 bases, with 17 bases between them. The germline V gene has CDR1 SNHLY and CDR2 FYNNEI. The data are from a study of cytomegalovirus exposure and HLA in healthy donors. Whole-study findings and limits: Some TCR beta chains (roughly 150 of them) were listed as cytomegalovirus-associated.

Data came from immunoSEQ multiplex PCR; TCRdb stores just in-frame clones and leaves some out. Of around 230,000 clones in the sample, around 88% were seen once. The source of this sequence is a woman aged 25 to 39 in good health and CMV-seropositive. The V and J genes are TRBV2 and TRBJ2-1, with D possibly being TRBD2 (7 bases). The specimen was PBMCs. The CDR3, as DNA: TGTGCCACCTTGGGGGGGCATACATACAATGAGCAGTTCTTC. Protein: CATLGGHTYNEQFF. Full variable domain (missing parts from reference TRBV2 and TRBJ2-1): EPEVTQTPSHQVTQMGQEVILRCVPISNHLYFYWYRQILGQKVEFLVSFYNNEISEKSEIFDDQFSVERPDGSNFTLKIRSTKLEDSAMYFCATLGGHTYNEQFFGPGTRLTVL.